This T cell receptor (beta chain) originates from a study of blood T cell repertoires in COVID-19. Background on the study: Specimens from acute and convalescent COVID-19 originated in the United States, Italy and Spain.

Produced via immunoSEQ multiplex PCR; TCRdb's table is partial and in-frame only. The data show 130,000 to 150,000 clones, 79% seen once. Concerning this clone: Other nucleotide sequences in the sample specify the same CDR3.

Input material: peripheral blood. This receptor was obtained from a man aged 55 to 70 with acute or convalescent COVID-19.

The CDR3 DNA reads TGCGCCAGCAGTCCAGACAGGATGAACACTGAAGCTTTCTTT. As protein: CASSPDRMNTEAFF. V gene TRBV5-1 combines with J gene TRBJ1-1, with D tentatively TRBD1 (6 bases). The CDR3 is 14 amino acids. V was cut by 5 bases and J by 0 bases, with 11 bases left in between. CDR1 SGHRS and CDR2 YFSETQ come from the germline V gene.